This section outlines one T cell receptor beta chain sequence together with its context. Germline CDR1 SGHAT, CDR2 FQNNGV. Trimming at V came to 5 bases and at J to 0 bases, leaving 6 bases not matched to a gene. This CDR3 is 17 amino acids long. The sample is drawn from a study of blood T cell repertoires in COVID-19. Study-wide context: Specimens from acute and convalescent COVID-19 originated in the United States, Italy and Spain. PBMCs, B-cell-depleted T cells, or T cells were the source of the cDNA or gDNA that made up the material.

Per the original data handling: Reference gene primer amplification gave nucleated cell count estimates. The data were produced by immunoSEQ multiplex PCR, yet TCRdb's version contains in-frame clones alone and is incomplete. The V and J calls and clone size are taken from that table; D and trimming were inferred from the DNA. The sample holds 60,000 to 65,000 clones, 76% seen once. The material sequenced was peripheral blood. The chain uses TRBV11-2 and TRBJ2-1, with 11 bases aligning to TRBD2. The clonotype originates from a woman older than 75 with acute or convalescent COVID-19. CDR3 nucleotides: TGTGCCAGCAGCCTAAGGACTAGCGGGTTCTCCTACAATGAGCAGTTCTTC. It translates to CASSLRTSGFSYNEQFF.